This entry describes one T cell receptor beta chain. Other DNA sequences in this specimen translate into the identical CDR3. In the original analysis: Nucleated cell counts were estimated from reference gene primer amplification. TCRdb's copy holds only in-frame clones and misses some; the assay was immunoSEQ multiplex PCR. V and J calls and clone size follow that table, whereas D and trimming were derived from the DNA. The sample has approximately 90,000 clones, 75% to 90% seen once. Germline V gene data show CDR1 as SGHTS and CDR2 as YDEGEE. CDR3 length: 14 residues. The J segment lost 5 bases and the V segment lost 4 bases, leaving 6 bases of the junction unmatched. This sample is part of a study of blood T cell repertoires in COVID-19. About the study: Samples of COVID-19 (acute and convalescent) were obtained from the United States, Italy and Spain.

The specimen was peripheral blood. This receptor was taken from a man aged 55 to 70 with acute or convalescent COVID-19. The chain recombines TRBV5-8 with TRBJ2-5; 9 bases map to TRBD1. The DNA of the CDR3 is TGTGCCAGCAGCCCGGGACAGGGCCAGGAGACCCAGTACTTC. Protein sequence: CASSPGQGQETQYF.